The present T cell receptor beta chain was sequenced within a study of T cells in Graves' hyperthyroidism and ophthalmopathy. TCR beta CDR3 regions were amplified from RNA. In the first-round RT-PCR of the TCR CDR3, the HTBI primer set was used. MiXCR, run by TCRdb on the multiplex PCR reads, gives a single entry per CDR3 protein. The profile shows about 840,000 distinct CDR3 sequences, roughly 40% of them singletons. Stable Graves' hyperthyroidism meant no ophthalmopathy progression within 18 months. Clinical symptoms, serum thyroxine, TRAb, thyroid ultrasound and orbital computed tomography informed diagnoses. Trimming pared 10 bases from V and 6 bases from J, leaving 13 bases between. Per the germline V gene, CDR1 is MNHEY and CDR2 is SVGAGI. The CDR3 contains 11 residues.

Sequencing input: blood. This chain links TRBV6-5 with TRBJ2-7; D uncertain. The sequence was obtained from a man younger than 30 with Graves' hyperthyroidism. CDR3 protein: CATSQEIEQYF. The DNA of the CDR3 is TGTGCCACCTCTCAGGAGATCGAGCAGTACTTC.